The rows below give T cell receptor beta chains drawn from one sample of a study of vaccination and CD4 T cells after COVID-19. For these TCRs, the target antigens are not known. From the PCR reads, TCRdb called clonotypes with MiXCR, one entry per CDR3 protein. The sample contains over 9,000 distinct CDR3 sequences, roughly 45% of which appear only once. The sequencing input was CD4+ T cells from blood, cultured in vitro. These receptors were taken from a human donor who had recovered from COVID-19. Both conserved end residues are part of each CDR3. A D gene is named only where the DNA matches it firmly. Size is stated for part of the rows, as once, few or many counts, or as a class when the clone is expanded.

V gene	D gene	clone size	J gene	CDR3 DNA	CDR3 protein
TRBV7-9	NA	NA	TRBJ1-1	TGTGCCAGCAGCTTATCGTCTACAGTGAACACTGAAGCTTTCTTT	CASSLSSTVNTEAFF
TRBV5-4	NA	few	TRBJ1-2	TGTGCCAGCAGCTTGGACAGATATGGCTACACCTTC	CASSLDRYGYTF
TRBV7-8	NA	NA	TRBJ1-1	TGTGCCAGCAGCCCCCGGGAGGGCAACACTGAAGCTTTCTTT	CASSPREGNTEAFF
TRBV2	NA	NA	TRBJ2-3	TGTGCCAGCAGCTTCGAGACTGCCCCAGATACGCAGTATTTT	CASSFETAPDTQYF
TRBV6-2/TRBV6-3	TRBD1	NA	TRBJ2-1	TGTGCCAGTGTAAGGGGGCCGACCTACAATGAGCAGTTCTTC	CASVRGPTYNEQFF
TRBV20-1	NA	few	TRBJ2-3	TGCAGTGCTAGAGACCCTCCTCCAGGCGGCACAGATACGCAGTATTTT	CSARDPPPGGTDTQYF
TRBV6-4	TRBD1	NA	TRBJ2-7	TGTGCCAGCAGGCGGACAGGGGGTTCCTACGAGCAGTACTTC	CASRRTGGSYEQYF
TRBV7-9	TRBD1	few	TRBJ2-2	TGTGCCAGTGCCCCCGGGACAGCGAACACCGGGGAGCTGTTTTTT	CASAPGTANTGELFF
TRBV5-1	NA	once	TRBJ1-5	TGCGCCAGCCCTCCAAGCAGGGGCAATCAGCCCCAGCATTTT	CASPPSRGNQPQHF
TRBV21-1	NA	few	TRBJ1-2	TGTGCCAGCAGCAAATCGACGGACCCAAAACCCGAGAACTATGGCTACACCTTC	CASSKSTDPKPENYGYTF
TRBV20-1	NA	NA	TRBJ1-2	TGCAGTGCTCCCCGGCAGGAAATTAACTATGGCTACACCTTC	CSAPRQEINYGYTF
TRBV10-1	NA	NA	TRBJ2-2	TGCGCCAGCAGTGAGTCAAACACCGGGGAGCTGTTTTTT	CASSESNTGELFF
TRBV29-1	TRBD1	NA	TRBJ1-4	TGCAGCGTCGCGACAGGGAAGGAAAAACTGTTTTTT	CSVATGKEKLFF
TRBV5-6	TRBD2	NA	TRBJ2-1	TGTGCCAGCAGGAGGAGCGGGGGGAAAAATGAGCAGTTCTTC	CASRRSGGKNEQFF
TRBV30	NA	NA	TRBJ1-2	TGTGCCTCGATGTGGCAGGGGATCTCTAACTATGGCTACACCTTC	CASMWQGISNYGYTF
TRBV20-1	NA	NA	TRBJ2-7	TGCAGTGCGGTAGAGTTGGGGAGTCCCTACGAGCAGTACTTC	CSAVELGSPYEQYF
TRBV7-2	TRBD1	once	TRBJ2-6	TGTGCCAGCGAAGGGACAGGACTATCTGGGGCCAACGTCCTGACTTTC	CASEGTGLSGANVLTF
TRBV6-4	NA	NA	TRBJ2-2	TGTGCCAGCAGTGAGGACCCGGTTTCCGGGGAGCTGTTTTTT	CASSEDPVSGELFF
TRBV27	NA	NA	TRBJ1-1	TGTGCCAGCAGTTTATTCCACACGACCACTGAAGCTTTCTTT	CASSLFHTTTEAFF
TRBV6-1	NA	NA	TRBJ1-6	TGTGCCAGCAGAAATTCGGGACTGCTGAATTCACCCCTCCACTTT	CASRNSGLLNSPLHF
TRBV5-4	TRBD1	few	TRBJ1-1	TGTGCCAGCGGGGGGGACAGTAAAAACACTGAAGCTTTCTTT	CASGGDSKNTEAFF
TRBV23-1	NA	few	TRBJ2-7	TGCGCTGGGCCGGGGCACGAGCAGTACTTC	CAGPGHEQYF
TRBV2	TRBD1	NA	TRBJ1-2	TGTGCCAGCAGTGGGCCGTGGGGACAGGGCAACTATGGCTACACCTTC	CASSGPWGQGNYGYTF
TRBV15	NA	few	TRBJ1-2	TGTGCCACCAGCAGAGACAGGGGCCGGGGAGGCTACACCTTC	CATSRDRGRGGYTF
TRBV6-1	TRBD1	NA	TRBJ1-5	TGTGCCAGCAAAACAGGGGGCGCGTATCAGCCCCAGCATTTT	CASKTGGAYQPQHF